The TCR beta chain described here comes from a study of early T cells in non-severe SARS-CoV-2 infection. A single record per CDR3 protein comes from TCRdb applying MiXCR to the 5' RACE reads. The table records about 110,000 distinct CDR3 sequences, roughly 13% of them present only once. Trimming removed 2 bases at V and 6 bases at J, with 29 bases between. This CDR3 spans 19 amino acids. CDR1 and CDR2 from the germline V gene are SGHRS and YFSETQ. This clonotype was observed a handful of times. The source is an adult who was a healthcare worker with PCR-confirmed SARS-CoV-2 infection or an uninfected control (not recorded which). The rearrangement uses TRBV5-1 and TRBJ1-1; D possibly corresponds to TRBD1 (5 bases). The sample here was whole blood, taken at baseline. CDR3 residues: CASSLSGTSRGGHLAEAFF. The CDR3 DNA is TGCGCCAGCAGCTTATCTGGGACGTCCCGCGGGGGTCACTTGGCTGAAGCTTTCTTT.